This T cell receptor beta chain was documented in a study of somatic mutations in cytotoxic T cells in rheumatoid arthritis. Study information: Patient blood, which was peripheral blood collected as 30 ml EDTA, was drawn right after diagnosis and before any treatment started.

Germline V gives CDR1 WSHSY, CDR2 SAAADI. The trim removed 2 bases at V and 4 bases at J, leaving 8 bases unmatched. The CDR3 totals 15 residues. Turning to this clone: Its antigen remains unidentified.

Measured with immunoSEQ multiplex PCR; TCRdb has only the in-frame clones, and not every one. The sample lists 4,200 or so clones; roughly 87% were seen once. Isolation of the CD4+ and CD8+ populations was accomplished via positive magnetic bead selection, with purity assessed by flow cytometry. Study conclusions and caveats: Some patients, about an eighth of the roughly 65, had a largest CD8+ clone that exceeded 20% of CD8+ cells.

The sequenced sample consisted of CD8+ T cells sorted from blood. V and J are TRBV10-2 and TRBJ2-7, with 7 bases matching TRBD2. The TCR was taken from an older woman with rheumatoid arthritis. CDR3 DNA: TGCGCCAGCAGTGAGCACGCGGGAGTTGTGTACGAGCAGTACTTC. As protein: CASSEHAGVVYEQYF.